The 18 T cell receptor beta chains below come from one sample, sequenced in a study of T cells in Graves' hyperthyroidism and ophthalmopathy. RNA transcripts served as the template for amplifying TCR beta CDR3 regions. First-round RT-PCR of the TCR CDR3 relied on the HTBI primer set. TCRdb fed the multiplex PCR reads into MiXCR, producing one record per CDR3 protein. The data contain about 360,000 distinct CDR3 sequences, under 15% of them singletons. Sequenced: blood. These TCRs come from a woman between 18 and 29 years old with Graves' hyperthyroidism.

This clonotype was picked up many times. The chain is built from TRBV4-1 and TRBJ2-1; 8 bases agree with TRBD2. Germline V lookup: CDR1 MGHRA, CDR2 YSYEKL. The V gene end was trimmed by 2 bases and the J gene end by 2 bases; junction bases not matched to a gene: 5. This CDR3 contains 16 residues. The CDR3 nucleotides read TGCGCCAGCAGCCAAATCGGGGGGGGGCCCTACAATGAGCAGTTCTTC. This encodes CASSQIGGGPYNEQFF.

The chain has TRBV7-2 and TRBJ1-1; tentatively, D is TRBD1 (5 bases). CDR3 length equals 13 residues. The germline V gene encodes CDR1 SGHTA and CDR2 FQGNSA. Deletions cut 5 bases from V and 13 bases from J, with 20 bases between. The CDR3 coding sequence is TGTGCCAGCAGCCCGGAAGGGGCCCCTAGGGATTTCTTT. Translated, it gives CASSPEGAPRDFF.

The chain joins TRBV29-1 to TRBJ2-1; 7 positions match TRBD1. Per germline, CDR1 SQVTM and CDR2 ANQGSEA. The CDR3 extends over 15 amino acids. The ends lost 1 base at V and 0 bases at J; junction bases unmatched: 3. Written as DNA, the CDR3 is TGCAGCGTTGAAGTCTGGGACAGCTCCTACAATGAGCAGTTCTTC. It is translated as CSVEVWDSSYNEQFF.

This clonotype has only a few counts. The chain carries TRBV12-5 and TRBJ1-2, with D possibly TRBD1 on 5 matching bases. Per germline, CDR1 LGHNT and CDR2 FRNRAP. CDR3 length: 14 amino acids. Trimming took off 0 bases at V and 7 bases at J, with 12 bases between the two ends. The chain's CDR3 is CASGLVPGLSGYTF. CDR3 coding DNA: TGTGCTAGTGGTTTGGTACCAGGGCTATCTGGCTACACCTTC.

This clonotype was observed at least ten times. V and J are TRBV12-3 or TRBV12-4 and TRBJ2-1, with D perhaps TRBD1 (6 bases). CDR3 length: 17 amino acids. Trimming removed 3 bases from V and 7 bases from J, with 22 bases in between. The CDR3 reads CASSFSGGYGQQNEQFF. The CDR3 DNA reads TGTGCCAGCAGTTTCTCTGGGGGCTACGGACAGCAAAATGAGCAGTTCTTC.

There are a few counts of this clonotype. The chain is built from TRBV7-9 and TRBJ2-1; 11 nucleotides line up with TRBD2. The V segment lost 5 bases and the J segment 4 bases; nucleotides outside the gene matches: 7. CDR1 is SEHNR and CDR2 is FQNEAQ in the germline V gene (reference sequence). CDR3 length: 16 residues. The CDR3, as DNA: TGTGCCAGCAGCCCAAGACTAGCGGGGAGTTACAATGAGCAGTTCTTC. Its protein is CASSPRLAGSYNEQFF.

This clonotype was counted many times. The chain carries TRBV11-2 and TRBJ2-7; D may be TRBD1 (6 bases). V lost 5 bases, J lost 5 bases, and 16 bases lay in between. The CDR3 sequence is 14 residues long. Germline V lookup: CDR1 SGHAT, CDR2 FQNNGV. CDR3: CASSATIYRDEQYF. In DNA form, the CDR3 reads TGTGCCAGCAGCGCAACAATCTACAGGGACGAGCAGTACTTC.

This chain's CDR3 is CSARGTGSINEQFF. The CDR3 region has the DNA TGCAGTGCCAGGGGGACAGGGTCCATCAATGAGCAGTTCTTC. The chain has TRBV20-1 and TRBJ2-1, with 9 bases lining up with TRBD1. Trimming at V came to 6 bases and at J to 6 bases, leaving 9 bases not matched to a gene. Germline V gene data show CDR1 as DFQATT and CDR2 as SNEGSKA (reference sequence). The CDR3 is 14 residues long.

This clonotype was seen repeatedly, ten times or more. The chain combines TRBV6-1 with TRBJ1-1; possibly TRBD1 for D (5 bases). Between the trimmed V and J ends, which lost 4 bases and 0 bases, there was a span of 9 bases. The CDR3 is made up of 14 amino acids. Germline V lookup: CDR1 MNHNS, CDR2 SASEGT. CDR3 sequence: CASSGDRMNTEAFF. Written as DNA, the CDR3 is TGTGCCAGCAGTGGGGACCGCATGAACACTGAAGCTTTCTTT.

This clonotype appeared many times. The chain links TRBV7-2 to TRBJ2-4, with D perhaps TRBD1 or TRBD2 (6 bases each). Germline assignment: CDR1 SGHTA and CDR2 FQGNSA. The CDR3 contains 13 residues. Trimming left V 8 bases short and J 1 base short, with 9 bases between. The CDR3 DNA reads TGTGCCAGCGGGGGGCGGGCCAAAAACATTCAGTACTTC. Translation gives CASGGRAKNIQYF.

The chain combines TRBV29-1 with TRBJ2-1, with D possibly being TRBD1 (7 bases). CDR1 and CDR2 (germline): SQVTM, ANQGSEA. This CDR3 comprises 13 residues. V lost 7 bases to trimming and J lost 5 bases, with 15 bases between them. The DNA for the CDR3 is TGCAGCGGGAGGGACAGCGCTAACAATGAGCAGTTCTTC. Its protein product is CSGRDSANNEQFF.

This clonotype has at least ten counts. The V and J genes are TRBV28 and TRBJ2-7; 7 bases match TRBD2. The germline gives CDR1 MDHEN, CDR2 SYDVKM. This CDR3 contains 14 residues. The trim removed 6 bases at V and 7 bases at J, leaving 12 bases unmatched. In DNA form, the CDR3 reads TGTGCCAGCAGCCCGGGACTATCCGGGGGAGAGCAGTACTTC. It translates to CASSPGLSGGEQYF.

The gene calls are TRBV20-1 and TRBJ2-7; D unclear. V lost 5 bases to trimming and J lost 6 bases, with 17 bases between them. There are 13 residues in the CDR3. Germline V CDR1 and CDR2: DFQATT, SNEGSKA (reference sequence). The CDR3 DNA is TGCAGTGCTCGATATGTGGAGTCGGGCGAGCAGTACTTC. It is translated as CSARYVESGEQYF.

This clonotype came up many times. This sequence joins TRBV20-1 and TRBJ2-1; no clear D gene. V was cut by 3 bases and J by 7 bases, with 10 bases left in between. Germline loops: CDR1 DFQATT, CDR2 SNEGSKA (reference sequence). The CDR3 covers 12 residues. The CDR3 here is CSASRGGNEQFF. The DNA for the CDR3 is TGCAGTGCTAGCAGAGGTGGGAATGAGCAGTTCTTC.

The gene calls are TRBV5-5 and TRBJ1-1; 7 nucleotides agree with TRBD1. This CDR3 region has 17 residues. CDR1 and CDR2 from the germline V gene are SGHKS and YYEKEE (reference sequence). J lost 3 bases, V lost 0 bases, and 11 bases had no gene match. CDR3 amino acids: CASSLAGRARGHTEAFF. The CDR3 nucleotides are TGTGCCAGCAGCTTGGCCGGCAGGGCAAGGGGGCACACTGAAGCTTTCTTT.

This clonotype showed up many times. The V and J genes are TRBV6-2 or TRBV6-3 and TRBJ2-1; TRBD2 matches at 10 bases. The germline V gene encodes CDR1 MNHEY and CDR2 SVGEGT. V gave up 7 bases and J gave up 2 bases; unmatched junction bases: 14. This CDR3 is 18 amino acids long. CDR3 sequence reads: CASTFSGREFTAYNEQFF. DNA for the CDR3: TGTGCCAGCACATTCAGCGGGAGGGAATTCACGGCCTACAATGAGCAGTTCTTC.

This clonotype has ten or more counts. The CDR3, as DNA: TGTGCCAGTAGCCGGACAGGGTCACCGGAGACCCAGTACTTC. Translating gives CASSRTGSPETQYF. This sequence joins TRBV19 and TRBJ2-5, with 8 bases matching TRBD1. CDR3 length: 14 amino acids. Losses at the gene ends were 6 bases for V and 5 bases for J; bases not matched to a gene: 8. The germline gives CDR1 LNHDA, CDR2 SQIVND (reference sequence). Full variable domain (rest looked up from reference TRBV19 and TRBJ2-5): DGGITQSPKYLFRKEGQNVTLSCEQNLNHDAMYWYRQDPGQGLRLIYYSQIVNDFQKGDIAEGYSVSREKKESFPLTVTSAQKNPTAFYLCASSRTGSPETQYFGPGTRLLVL.

V gene TRBV4-1 combines with J gene TRBJ1-5; 11 nucleotides agree with TRBD1. Germline V gene sequence: CDR1 MGHRA, CDR2 YSYEKL. The ends lost 2 bases at V and 1 base at J; junction bases unmatched: 10. The CDR3 spans 19 residues. This CDR3 reads CASSQHPGQGGASNQPQHF. For the CDR3, the DNA is TGCGCCAGCAGCCAACATCCGGGACAGGGGGGTGCGAGCAATCAGCCCCAGCATTTT.